This paragraph covers one TCR beta chain sequence. This record comes from a study of T-cell memory formation after mild COVID-19. This CDR3 has 14 amino acids. Germline V gene sequence: CDR1 MNHNS, CDR2 SASEGT. The V and J ends lost 6 bases and 7 bases respectively, with 16 bases between them. TCRdb redid the calling of the 5' RACE reads with MiXCR, one entry per CDR3 protein. The sample has roughly 110,000 distinct CDR3 sequences, over 15% seen once; the top ten hold 28%. The rearrangement links TRBV6-1 to TRBJ1-5, with D possibly being TRBD1 (5 bases). Material for sequencing was PBMCs or a T cell subset sorted from them (not recorded which). The sequence came from an adult woman who had mild COVID-19 (a few samples of this study predate the infection). Cell type and time point are not known. This chain's CDR3 is CASRTLGGGQPQHF. Written as DNA, the CDR3 is TGTGCCAGCAGGACTTTGGGGGGTGGGCAGCCCCAGCATTTT.